This record concerns one TCR beta chain sequence. The entry originates in a study of T cell changes during pregnancy in multiple sclerosis. V was clipped by 5 bases and J by 0 bases; unmatched bases: 16. CDR3 length: 19 amino acids. Germline V gene data show CDR1 as SGHTA and CDR2 as FQGNSA. Only in-frame clones appear in the TCRdb table, and some are missing; sequencing was by immunoSEQ multiplex PCR. The data hold about 59,000 clones, with around 95% observed a single time. The sequencing here drew on CD4+ T cells from peripheral blood mononuclear cells, taken before pregnancy. This chain joins TRBV7-2 and TRBJ1-3; TRBD1 matches 7 bases. The receptor's source is a female donor with multiple sclerosis, enrolled in a pregnancy study. This CDR3 is CASSRDSKRVGSSGNTIYF. The DNA of the CDR3 is TGTGCCAGCAGCCGGGACAGTAAGCGGGTCGGTAGCTCTGGAAACACCATATATTTT.